These 3 T cell receptor beta chains were all obtained from the same sample, sequenced in a study of shared clonotypes between healthy human individuals. Assay: immunoSEQ multiplex PCR; the TCRdb copy retains only in-frame clones and omits some. Of roughly 700,000 clones listed, approximately 79% are singletons. Sample: memory CD4+ T cells sorted from blood. The subset here: CD45RA-negative fraction. The receptors here all came from a woman aged 25 to 39 in good health.

To note about this clone: Compared with germline, one end of the junction differs, possibly owing to a read error. The J gene is TRBJ1-2, the V gene TRBV6-5; D gene uncertain. The CDR3 length is 13 residues. Germline assignment: CDR1 MNHEY and CDR2 SVGAGI. The DNA for the CDR3 is TGTGCCAGCAGTCACTCAGAGTCCTATGGCTACACCTTC. As protein: CASSHSESYGYTF.

The genes are TRBV28 and TRBJ2-7, with D possibly TRBD1 on 5 matching bases. The CDR3 extends over 14 amino acids. Germline lookup yields CDR1 MDHEN and CDR2 SYDVKM. Trimming took 2 bases from V and 4 from J, leaving 12 bases between them. CDR3: CASSLRTPRYEQYF. CDR3 sequence (DNA): TGTGCCAGCAGTTTAAGGACACCAAGATACGAGCAGTACTTC.

This clone was seen only a few times. The chain joins TRBV19 to TRBJ2-3, with 7 bases identical to TRBD1. V was pared by 5 bases and J by 2 bases, with 4 bases of the junction left unmatched. The CDR3 has 14 residues. The germline V gene has CDR1 LNHDA and CDR2 SQIVND (reference sequence). This CDR3 is CASSSGQTTDTQYF. The CDR3 region has the DNA TGTGCCAGTAGTTCGGGACAGACCACAGATACGCAGTATTTT.